The 21 T cell receptor beta chains given below trace back to one sample, sequenced in a study of shared clonotypes between healthy human individuals. Using immunoSEQ multiplex PCR, the repertoire was profiled, and TCRdb retains in-frame clones only, with some absent. The sample consists of over a million clones, about 75% of them appearing once. Input material: memory CD4+ T cells sorted from blood. Subset meaning: CD45RA-negative fraction. All receptors derive from a man between 18 and 29 years old in good health.

V is TRBV11-2 and J is TRBJ2-1, with TRBD2 matching over 7 bases. Germline CDR1 SGHAT, CDR2 FQNNGV. The CDR3 length is 17 residues. The junction had 10 bases not matched to a gene; V was cut back by 5 bases and J by 0 bases. The CDR3 reads CASSRSPSGPSYNEQFF. DNA for the CDR3: TGTGCCAGCAGCCGCAGCCCTAGCGGTCCCTCCTACAATGAGCAGTTCTTC. The variable domain in full, completed from reference TRBV11-2 and TRBJ2-1, reads EAGVAQSPRYKIIEKRQSVAFWCNPISGHATLYWYQQILGQGPKLLIQFQNNGVVDDSQLPKDRFSAERLKGVDSTLKIQPAKLEDSAVYLCASSRSPSGPSYNEQFFGPGTRLTVL.

V is TRBV7-3 and J is TRBJ2-7; TRBD1 agrees at 7 bases. The CDR3 consists of 16 residues. V trimming: 4 bases; J trimming: 1 base; junction bases outside the gene matches: 10. The germline CDR1 and CDR2 sequences are SGHTA and FQGTGA. CDR3 nucleotides: TGTGCCAGCAGCTCCCAACAGGGGACGCTTTCCTACGAGCAGTACTTC. Protein sequence: CASSSQQGTLSYEQYF.

This chain connects TRBV30 to TRBJ1-2, with no clear D. V lost 4 bases and J lost 8, with 11 bases in between. The CDR3 length is 11 residues. Germline V gives CDR1 GTSNPN, CDR2 SVGIG (reference sequence). As DNA, the CDR3 is TGTGCCTGGACAGGCGGCCGCGGCTACACCTTC. This translates into CAWTGGRGYTF.

For this clone: The junction departs from germline at one end; a sequencing error may be responsible. The chain recombines TRBV7-7 with TRBJ2-5, with TRBD1 as a possible D gene (5 bases). CDR1 is SSHAT, CDR2 FNYEAQ, per germline (reference sequence). The CDR3 runs 14 residues. CDR3 in amino acids: CASSRSGSKETQYF. Written as DNA, the CDR3 is TGTGCTAGCAGTCGTTCAGGGTCGAAAGAGACCCAGTACTTC.

The sample holds one count of this clone. The sample holds other DNA sequences that translate to the same CDR3. V and J are TRBV9 and TRBJ2-3; 9 nucleotides agree with TRBD2. CDR1 SGDLS and CDR2 YYNGEE come from the germline V gene. The trim removed 2 bases at V and 3 bases at J, leaving 7 bases unmatched. The CDR3 runs to 16 residues. The CDR3 DNA reads as TGTGCCAGCAGCGTCGGTGCGGGAGGGCCTACAGATACGCAGTATTTT. Translating it yields CASSVGAGGPTDTQYF.

This clone was counted a few times. This sequence joins TRBV28 and TRBJ1-2; a possible D gene is TRBD1 (6 bases). CDR1 MDHEN and CDR2 SYDVKM come from the germline V gene. V lost 6 bases, J lost 5 bases, and 10 bases lay in between. CDR3 length equals 12 residues. The chain's CDR3 is CASSAGTYGYTF. Written as DNA, the CDR3 is TGTGCCAGCAGCGCGGGGACATATGGCTACACCTTC.

This chain connects TRBV6-5 to TRBJ1-4; no reliable D call. The CDR3 covers 15 residues. Germline V gene lookup returns CDR1 MNHEY and CDR2 SVGAGI. V was trimmed by 0 bases and J by 6 bases, leaving 11 bases between them. In DNA, the CDR3 is TGTGCCAGCAGTTACTCGGCCGGGAGTTATGAAAAACTGTTTTTT. As protein: CASSYSAGSYEKLFF.

The V call is TRBV25-1, the J call TRBJ1-2; D is undetermined. Germline-derived CDR1 and CDR2 are MGHDK and SYGVNS. This CDR3 is built from 16 residues. V lost 2 bases and J lost 2, with 15 bases in between. The DNA of the CDR3 is TGTGCCAGCAGTGAAATCGTAGGCCCGGACAACTATGGCTACACCTTC. Protein: CASSEIVGPDNYGYTF.

The chain's CDR3 is CASSLIAGGYEQYF. The CDR3, as DNA: TGTGCCAGCAGCCTTATAGCGGGAGGTTACGAGCAGTACTTC. This chain links TRBV6-5 with TRBJ2-7, with 10 bases that match TRBD2. In germline, CDR1 is MNHEY, CDR2 SVGAGI. The CDR3 extends over 14 amino acids. V lost 6 bases to trimming and J lost 4 bases; unmatched junction nucleotides: 6.

The chain has TRBV28 and TRBJ1-4, with D hard to call. The germline V and J ends were trimmed by 3 bases and 8 bases, with 13 bases remaining between them. The CDR3 is made up of 14 amino acids. Germline values: CDR1 MDHEN, CDR2 SYDVKM. The CDR3 loop reads CASSFKGLQEKLFF. The CDR3 DNA reads TGTGCCAGCAGTTTCAAGGGATTGCAGGAAAAACTGTTTTTT.

The chain is built from TRBV5-6 and TRBJ2-3, with 12 bases fitting TRBD1. The germline gives CDR1 SGHDT, CDR2 YYEEEE. The V and J ends lost 3 bases and 4 bases, in that order; junction bases with no gene match: 3. CDR3 size: 15 residues. Here the CDR3 DNA reads TGTGCCAGCAGCTCCGGGACAGGGGGCTCAGATACGCAGTATTTT. Translation: CASSSGTGGSDTQYF.

CDR3 coding DNA: TGTGCCAGCAGTCAAGCAGGGGACCTCCGCTCGAGGCCCCAGCATTTT. Amino acids: CASSQAGDLRSRPQHF. The rearrangement joins TRBV28 to TRBJ1-5; tentative D call: TRBD1 (6 bases). This CDR3 spans 16 amino acids. Germline V gene lookup returns CDR1 MDHEN and CDR2 SYDVKM. The germline V and J ends were trimmed by 5 bases and 9 bases, with 23 bases remaining between them. The entire variable domain, with the rest obtained from reference TRBV28 and TRBJ1-5, is as follows: DVKVTQSSRYLVKRTGEKVFLECVQDMDHENMFWYRQDPGLGLRLIYFSYDVKMKEKGDIPEGYSVSREKKERFSLILESASTNQTSMYLCASSQAGDLRSRPQHFGDGTRLSIL.

This chain joins TRBV7-2 and TRBJ1-1; TRBD1 agrees at 7 bases. The germline V gene encodes CDR1 SGHTA and CDR2 FQGNSA. This CDR3 region has 14 residues. V lost 5 bases, J lost 4 bases, and 7 bases stayed unmatched. The CDR3 spells CASSQGGGRTEAFF. CDR3 nucleotides: TGTGCCAGCAGCCAGGGGGGGGGACGCACTGAAGCTTTCTTT. Full variable domain (missing parts from reference TRBV7-2 and TRBJ1-1): GAGVSQSPSNKVTEKGKDVELRCDPISGHTALYWYRQSLGQGLEFLIYFQGNSAPDKSGLPSDRFSAERTGGSVSTLTIQRTQQEDSAVYLCASSQGGGRTEAFFGQGTRLTVV.

This chain connects TRBV6-5 to TRBJ1-1; D is undetermined. In germline, CDR1 is MNHEY, CDR2 SVGAGI. Trimming took 6 bases from V and 8 from J, leaving 10 bases between them. CDR3 size: 11 residues. Written as DNA, the CDR3 is TGTGCCAGCAGCTCCTTGGGGGAAGCTTTCTTT. Amino acid sequence: CASSSLGEAFF.

Remarks on this clone: Other DNA variants within this sample encode the same CDR3. This chain joins TRBV6-1 and TRBJ1-1; D remains unclear. Germline V lookup: CDR1 MNHNS, CDR2 SASEGT. V shed 3 bases and J shed 1 base, with 6 bases lying between them. This CDR3 region has 13 residues. The CDR3 loop reads CASSDTQNTEAFF. The CDR3 bases are TGTGCCAGCAGTGATACACAGAACACTGAAGCTTTCTTT.

The rearrangement uses TRBV28 and TRBJ1-4; TRBD1 aligns across 7 bases. After removal of 3 bases from V and 3 bases from J, the junction contained 7 bases not matched to a gene. Germline loops: CDR1 MDHEN, CDR2 SYDVKM. The CDR3 sequence is 16 residues long. CDR3 amino acids: CASSLATGQANEKLFF. CDR3 DNA: TGTGCCAGCAGTTTGGCGACAGGGCAGGCTAATGAAAAACTGTTTTTT.

This clone has more than one count but fewer than ten. CDR3: CASSLFSTGNYGYTF. The CDR3 DNA is TGTGCCAGCAGCTTGTTCTCGACCGGTAACTATGGCTACACCTTC. The chain employs TRBV5-4 and TRBJ1-2, with D uncertain. CDR1 is SGHNT, CDR2 YYREEE, per germline (reference sequence). The V end lost 1 base, the J end lost 1 base, and 11 bases lay between the germline ends. This CDR3 comprises 15 residues.

The chain employs TRBV9 and TRBJ1-4, with a tentative D call TRBD1 (5 bases). From germline, CDR1 is SGDLS and CDR2 YYNGEE. CDR3 length: 15 amino acids. V lost 2 bases, J lost 8 bases, and 16 bases lay in between. The CDR3 sequence: CASSVAGTPGEKLFF. The CDR3 DNA follows: TGTGCCAGCAGCGTGGCGGGGACCCCCGGAGAAAAACTGTTTTTT.

V is TRBV5-6 and J is TRBJ1-2; possibly TRBD1 for D (5 bases). The CDR3 runs 13 residues. Trimming left V 4 bases short and J 3 bases short, with 10 bases between. The V gene's germline CDR1 is SGHDT and CDR2 YYEEEE. The DNA for the CDR3 is TGTGCCAGCAGCCCGGGGCAGCACTATGGCTACACCTTC. Its protein is CASSPGQHYGYTF.

CDR3 in DNA: TGTGCCAGCCTTGGACAGGCGAACACTGAAGCTTTCTTT. As protein: CASLGQANTEAFF. J is TRBJ1-1 and V is TRBV2; 7 bases line up with TRBD1. Looked up from germline, CDR1 is SNHLY and CDR2 is FYNNEI. V trimming: 8 bases; J trimming: 1 base; junction bases outside the gene matches: 4. The CDR3 length is 13 residues.

J is TRBJ1-2 and V is TRBV10-1, with D possibly TRBD1 on 6 matching bases. Germline V lookup: CDR1 WNHNN, CDR2 SYGVQD (reference sequence). V was clipped by 8 bases and J by 4 bases, with 11 bases between them. The CDR3 is 12 residues long. The CDR3 spells CASPAGAYGYTF. CDR3 bases: TGCGCCAGCCCGGCAGGGGCCTATGGCTACACCTTC.